In this sample, the clone carrying this TCR beta chain turned up a few times. The target antigen is unknown. The CDR3 is 15 residues long. Trimming cost V 5 bases and J 0 bases, with 11 bases left between them. Germline V gives CDR1 ENHRY, CDR2 SYGVKD. Regarding donors, all were healthy bone marrow donors. The sample is drawn from a study of cytomegalovirus exposure and HLA in healthy donors. Regarding the study as a whole: As was reported, the classifier diagnosed cytomegalovirus status with high specificity and sensitivity.

A multiplex PCR was run with 60 Vbeta primers and 13 Jbeta primers. TCRdb's table, derived via immunoSEQ multiplex PCR, lists solely in-frame clones and lacks some. This table holds around 180,000 clones, roughly 80% found once. The clonotype comes from a male donor in good health and CMV-seronegative. The rearrangement joins TRBV10-3 to TRBJ1-3; weak D call: TRBD1 (6 bases). The sample consisted of PBMCs. As DNA, the CDR3 is TGTGCCATCAGTCGGACAGCCAGCTCTGGAAACACCATATATTTT. Protein: CAISRTASSGNTIYF.